Many counts were recorded for the clone carrying this T cell receptor (beta chain). Its antigen remains unidentified. At one end the junction does not follow the germline gene, possibly because of a read error. The data were obtained in a study of T cells in Graves' hyperthyroidism and ophthalmopathy. The CDR3 spans 14 residues. Germline CDR1 and CDR2: SNHLY and FYNNEI. Amplification targeted TCR beta CDR3 regions from RNA transcripts. A set of HTBI primers served as the primers for a first-round RT-PCR of the TCR CDR3. TCRdb analysed the multiplex PCR reads with MiXCR anew, one entry per CDR3 protein. The sample shows more than 550,000 distinct CDR3 sequences, 15% to 20% of them seen only once. The PBMCs studied were ones that came from 10 ml fresh peripheral blood. Findings and caveats of the study: Ophthalmopathy was separated from stable hyperthyroidism by a 13 V-J model.

Sequenced: blood. The chain has TRBV2 and TRBJ1-6, with a weak D call TRBD1 (5 bases). This receptor was obtained from a man in his fifties with Graves' hyperthyroidism. Written as DNA, the CDR3 is TGTGCCGGCAGTGAGGGACGGACCAATTCACCCCTCCACTTT. Translating gives CAGSEGRTNSPLHF.